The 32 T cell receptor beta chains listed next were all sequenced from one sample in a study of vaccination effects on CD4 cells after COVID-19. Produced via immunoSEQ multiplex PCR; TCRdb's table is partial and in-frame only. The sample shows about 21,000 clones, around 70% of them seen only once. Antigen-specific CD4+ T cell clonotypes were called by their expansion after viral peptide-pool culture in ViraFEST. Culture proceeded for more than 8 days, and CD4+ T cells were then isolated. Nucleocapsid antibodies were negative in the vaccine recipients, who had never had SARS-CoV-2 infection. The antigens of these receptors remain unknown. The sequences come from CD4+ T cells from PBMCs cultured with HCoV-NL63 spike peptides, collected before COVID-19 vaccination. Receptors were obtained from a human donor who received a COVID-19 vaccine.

This chain's CDR3 is CASSPSPRRDRFNSNQPQHF. The CDR3, as DNA: TGTGCCAGCAGTCCCTCCCCCCGCCGGGACAGATTTAATAGCAATCAGCCCCAGCATTTT. The rearrangement joins TRBV28 to TRBJ1-5, with 7 nucleotides matching TRBD1. The CDR3 covers 20 residues. The trim removed 5 bases at V and 0 bases at J, leaving 19 bases unmatched. Germline loops: CDR1 MDHEN, CDR2 SYDVKM. The full variable domain, with the rest looked up from reference TRBV28 and TRBJ1-5, is DVKVTQSSRYLVKRTGEKVFLECVQDMDHENMFWYRQDPGLGLRLIYFSYDVKMKEKGDIPEGYSVSREKKERFSLILESASTNQTSMYLCASSPSPRRDRFNSNQPQHFGDGTRLSIL.

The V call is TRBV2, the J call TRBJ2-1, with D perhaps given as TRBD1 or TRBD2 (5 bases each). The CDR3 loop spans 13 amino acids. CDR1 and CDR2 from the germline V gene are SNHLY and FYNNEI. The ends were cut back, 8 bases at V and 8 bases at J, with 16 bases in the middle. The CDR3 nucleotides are TGTGCCAGCGGGGCTCTAGCAATTTATGAGCAGTTCTTC. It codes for CASGALAIYEQFF. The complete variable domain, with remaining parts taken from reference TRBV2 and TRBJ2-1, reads EPEVTQTPSHQVTQMGQEVILRCVPISNHLYFYWYRQILGQKVEFLVSFYNNEISEKSEIFDDQFSVERPDGSNFTLKIRSTKLEDSAMYFCASGALAIYEQFFGPGTRLTVL.

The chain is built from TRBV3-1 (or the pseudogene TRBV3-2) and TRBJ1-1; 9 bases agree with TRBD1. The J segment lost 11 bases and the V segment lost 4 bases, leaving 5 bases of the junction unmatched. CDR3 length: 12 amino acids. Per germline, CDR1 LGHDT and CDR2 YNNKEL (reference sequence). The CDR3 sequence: CASSLGDREAFF. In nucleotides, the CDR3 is TGTGCCAGCAGCCTGGGGGACAGGGAGGCTTTCTTT.

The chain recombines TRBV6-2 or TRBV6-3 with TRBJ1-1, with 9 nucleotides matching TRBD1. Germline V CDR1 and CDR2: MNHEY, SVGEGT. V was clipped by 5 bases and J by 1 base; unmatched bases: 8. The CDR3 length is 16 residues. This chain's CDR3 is CASSTRDRVANTEAFF. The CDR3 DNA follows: TGTGCCAGCAGTACCCGGGACAGGGTGGCGAACACTGAAGCTTTCTTT.

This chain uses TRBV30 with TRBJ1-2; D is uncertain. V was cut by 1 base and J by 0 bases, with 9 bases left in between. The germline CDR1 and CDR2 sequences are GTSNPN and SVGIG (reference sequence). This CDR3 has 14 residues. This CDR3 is CAWSDPHTNYGYTF. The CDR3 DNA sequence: TGTGCCTGGAGTGACCCCCATACTAACTATGGCTACACCTTC.

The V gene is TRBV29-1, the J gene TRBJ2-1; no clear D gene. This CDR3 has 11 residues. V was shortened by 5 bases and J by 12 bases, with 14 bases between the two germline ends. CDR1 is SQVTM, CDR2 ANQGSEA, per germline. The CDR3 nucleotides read TGCAGCGTTAGCTGGACGATTATGCAGTTCTTC. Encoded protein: CSVSWTIMQFF.

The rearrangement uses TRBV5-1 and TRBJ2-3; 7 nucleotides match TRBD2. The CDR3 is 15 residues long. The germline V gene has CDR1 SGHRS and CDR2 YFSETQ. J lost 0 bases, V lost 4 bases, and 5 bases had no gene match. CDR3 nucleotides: TGCGCCAGCAGCACCGTAGCGGGTAGCACAGATACGCAGTATTTT. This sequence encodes CASSTVAGSTDTQYF.

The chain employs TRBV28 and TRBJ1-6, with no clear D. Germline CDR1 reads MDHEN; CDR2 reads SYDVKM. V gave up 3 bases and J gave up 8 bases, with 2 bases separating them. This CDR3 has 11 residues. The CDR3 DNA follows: TGTGCCAGCAGTTTCCATTCACCCCTCCACTTT. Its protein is CASSFHSPLHF.

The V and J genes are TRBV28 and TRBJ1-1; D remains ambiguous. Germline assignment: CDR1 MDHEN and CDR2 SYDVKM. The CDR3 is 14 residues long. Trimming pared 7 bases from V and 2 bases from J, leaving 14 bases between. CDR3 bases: TGTGCCAGCAACCTTGGTGGCCGAAACACTGAAGCTTTCTTT. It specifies CASNLGGRNTEAFF.

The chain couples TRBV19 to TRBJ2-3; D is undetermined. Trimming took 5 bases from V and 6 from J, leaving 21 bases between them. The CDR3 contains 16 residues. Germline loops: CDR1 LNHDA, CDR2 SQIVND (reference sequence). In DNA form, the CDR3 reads TGTGCCAGTAGTTCCCAGCTAGGCCAGGACGATGATACGCAGTATTTT. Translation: CASSSQLGQDDDTQYF.

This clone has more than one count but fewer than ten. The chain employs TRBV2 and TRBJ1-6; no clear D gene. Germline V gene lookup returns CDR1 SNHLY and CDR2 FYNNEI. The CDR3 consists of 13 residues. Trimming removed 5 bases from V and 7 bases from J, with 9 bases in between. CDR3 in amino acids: CASSSRLNSPLHF. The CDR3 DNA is TGTGCCAGCAGTTCACGTCTGAATTCACCCCTCCACTTT. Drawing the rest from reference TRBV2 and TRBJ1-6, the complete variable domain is EPEVTQTPSHQVTQMGQEVILRCVPISNHLYFYWYRQILGQKVEFLVSFYNNEISEKSEIFDDQFSVERPDGSNFTLKIRSTKLEDSAMYFCASSSRLNSPLHFGNGTRLTVT.

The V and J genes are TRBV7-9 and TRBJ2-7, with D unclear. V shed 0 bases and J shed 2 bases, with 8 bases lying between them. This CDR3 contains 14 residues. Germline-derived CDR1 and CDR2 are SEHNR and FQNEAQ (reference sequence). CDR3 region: CASSLAGKPYEQYF. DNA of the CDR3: TGTGCCAGCAGCTTAGCGGGGAAGCCCTACGAGCAGTACTTC.

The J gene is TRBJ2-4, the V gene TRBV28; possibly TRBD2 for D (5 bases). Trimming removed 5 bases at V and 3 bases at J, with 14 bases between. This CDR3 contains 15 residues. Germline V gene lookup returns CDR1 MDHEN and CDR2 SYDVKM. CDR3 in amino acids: CASSNRRDYKNIQYF. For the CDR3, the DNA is TGTGCCAGCAGTAACCGCCGGGATTACAAAAACATTCAGTACTTC.

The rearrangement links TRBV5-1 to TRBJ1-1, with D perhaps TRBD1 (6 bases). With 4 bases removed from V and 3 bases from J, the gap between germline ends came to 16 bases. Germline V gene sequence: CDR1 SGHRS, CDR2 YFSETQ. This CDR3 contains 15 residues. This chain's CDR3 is CASSGTDRDHTEAFF. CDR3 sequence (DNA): TGCGCCAGCAGCGGGACGGACAGAGACCACACTGAAGCTTTCTTT.

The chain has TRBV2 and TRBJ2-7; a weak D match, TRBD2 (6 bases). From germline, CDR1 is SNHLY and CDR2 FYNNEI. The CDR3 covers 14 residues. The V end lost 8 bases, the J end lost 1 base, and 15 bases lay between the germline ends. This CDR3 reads CASADLSGSYEQYF. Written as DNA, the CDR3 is TGTGCCAGCGCCGATCTTAGCGGATCCTACGAGCAGTACTTC.

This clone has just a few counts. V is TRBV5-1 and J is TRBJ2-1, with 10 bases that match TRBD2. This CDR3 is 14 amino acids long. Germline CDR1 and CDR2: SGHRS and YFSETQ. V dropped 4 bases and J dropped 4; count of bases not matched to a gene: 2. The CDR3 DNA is TGCGCCAGCAGCGGGACTAGCGAGTACAATGAGCAGTTCTTC. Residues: CASSGTSEYNEQFF. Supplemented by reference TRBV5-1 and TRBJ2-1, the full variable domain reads KAGVTQTPRYLIKTRGQQVTLSCSPISGHRSVSWYQQTPGQGLQFLFEYFSETQRNKGNFPGRFSGRQFSNSRSEMNVSTLELGDSALYLCASSGTSEYNEQFFGPGTRLTVL.

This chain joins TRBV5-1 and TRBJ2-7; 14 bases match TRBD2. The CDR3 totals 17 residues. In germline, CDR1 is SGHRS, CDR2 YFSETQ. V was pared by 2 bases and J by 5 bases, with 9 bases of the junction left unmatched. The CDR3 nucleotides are TGCGCCAGCAGCTTACCGACTAGCGGGAGGGGCCCCCACGAGCAGTACTTC. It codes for CASSLPTSGRGPHEQYF.

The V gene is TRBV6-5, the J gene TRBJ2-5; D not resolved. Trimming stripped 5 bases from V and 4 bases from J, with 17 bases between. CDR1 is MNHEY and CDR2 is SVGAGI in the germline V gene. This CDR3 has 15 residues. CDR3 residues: CASSPLAGSVETQYF. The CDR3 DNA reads TGTGCCAGCAGTCCCCTGGCAGGATCGGTAGAGACCCAGTACTTC.

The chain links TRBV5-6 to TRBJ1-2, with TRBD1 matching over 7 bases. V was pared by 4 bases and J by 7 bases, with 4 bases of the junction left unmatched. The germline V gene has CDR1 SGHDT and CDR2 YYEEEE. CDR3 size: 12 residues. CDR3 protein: CASSQYRGGYTF. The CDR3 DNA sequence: TGTGCCAGCAGCCAATACAGGGGTGGCTACACCTTC.

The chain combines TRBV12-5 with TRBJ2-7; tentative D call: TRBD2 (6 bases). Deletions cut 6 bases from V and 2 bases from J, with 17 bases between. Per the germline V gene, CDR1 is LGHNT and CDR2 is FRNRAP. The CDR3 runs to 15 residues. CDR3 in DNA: TGTGCTAGTGGCCCGCGGGGTTCCCTTGCCTACGAGCAGTACTTC. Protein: CASGPRGSLAYEQYF.

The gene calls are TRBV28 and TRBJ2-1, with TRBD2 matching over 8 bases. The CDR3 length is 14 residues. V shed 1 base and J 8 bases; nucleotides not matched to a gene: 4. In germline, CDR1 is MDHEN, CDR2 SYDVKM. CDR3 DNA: TGTGCCAGCAGTTTATCCTTACTAGCGGATGAGCAGTTCTTC. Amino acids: CASSLSLLADEQFF.

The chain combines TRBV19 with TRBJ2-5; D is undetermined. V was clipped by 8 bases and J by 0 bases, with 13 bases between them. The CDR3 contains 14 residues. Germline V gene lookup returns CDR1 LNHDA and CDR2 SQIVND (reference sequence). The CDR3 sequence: CASRKAANQETQYF. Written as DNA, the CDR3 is TGTGCCAGTCGGAAAGCAGCTAACCAAGAGACCCAGTACTTC.

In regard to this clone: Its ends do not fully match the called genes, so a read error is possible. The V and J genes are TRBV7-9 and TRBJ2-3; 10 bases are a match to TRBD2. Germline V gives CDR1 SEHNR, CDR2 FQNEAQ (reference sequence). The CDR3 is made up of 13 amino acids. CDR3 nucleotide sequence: TGTGCCAGCAGCTTAGGAGACCTAGCGGGGGCCTTATTT. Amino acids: CASSLGDLAGALF.

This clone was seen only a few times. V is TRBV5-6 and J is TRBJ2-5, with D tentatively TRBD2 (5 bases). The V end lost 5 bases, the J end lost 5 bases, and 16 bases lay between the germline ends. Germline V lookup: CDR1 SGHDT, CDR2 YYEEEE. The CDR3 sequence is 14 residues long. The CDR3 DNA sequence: TGTGCCAGCAGGGGCCGTGGCAGAGGGGAGACCCAGTACTTC. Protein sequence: CASRGRGRGETQYF.

This chain's CDR3 is CASSPLAGRYGSDPPTNEKLFF. The CDR3 nucleotides read TGTGCCAGCAGTCCCCTGGCAGGGAGGTACGGTAGTGACCCACCAACTAATGAAAAACTGTTTTTT. V is TRBV27 and J is TRBJ1-4, with D maybe TRBD1 (5 bases). The germline V gene encodes CDR1 MNHEY and CDR2 SMNVEV (reference sequence). The CDR3 extends over 22 amino acids. V was pared by 5 bases and J by 0 bases, with 31 bases between.

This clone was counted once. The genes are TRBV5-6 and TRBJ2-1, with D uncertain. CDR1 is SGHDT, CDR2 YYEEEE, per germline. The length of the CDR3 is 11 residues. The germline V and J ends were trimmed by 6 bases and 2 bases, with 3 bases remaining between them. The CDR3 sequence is CASKTYNEQFF. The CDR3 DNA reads TGTGCCAGCAAAACCTACAATGAGCAGTTCTTC.

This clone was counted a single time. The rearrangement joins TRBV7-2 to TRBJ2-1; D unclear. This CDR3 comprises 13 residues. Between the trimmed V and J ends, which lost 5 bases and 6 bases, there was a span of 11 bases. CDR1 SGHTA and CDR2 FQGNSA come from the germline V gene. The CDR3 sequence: CASSLLRLNEQFF. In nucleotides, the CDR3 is TGTGCCAGCAGCCTATTACGGCTCAATGAGCAGTTCTTC. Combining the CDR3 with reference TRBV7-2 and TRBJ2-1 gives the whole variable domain GAGVSQSPSNKVTEKGKDVELRCDPISGHTALYWYRQSLGQGLEFLIYFQGNSAPDKSGLPSDRFSAERTGGSVSTLTIQRTQQEDSAVYLCASSLLRLNEQFFGPGTRLTVL.

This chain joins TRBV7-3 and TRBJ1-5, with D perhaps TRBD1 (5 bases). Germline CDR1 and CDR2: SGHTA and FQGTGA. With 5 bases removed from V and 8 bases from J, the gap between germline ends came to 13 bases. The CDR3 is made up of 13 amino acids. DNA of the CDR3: TGTGCCAGCAGCCCTGGGACTAGAGAGCCCCAGCATTTT. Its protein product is CASSPGTREPQHF.

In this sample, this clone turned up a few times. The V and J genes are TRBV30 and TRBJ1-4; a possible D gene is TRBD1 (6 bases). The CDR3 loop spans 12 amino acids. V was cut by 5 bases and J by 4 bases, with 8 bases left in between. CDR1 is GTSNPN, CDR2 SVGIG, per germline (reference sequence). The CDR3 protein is CAWGQSNEKLFF. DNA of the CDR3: TGTGCCTGGGGACAGAGTAATGAAAAACTGTTTTTT.

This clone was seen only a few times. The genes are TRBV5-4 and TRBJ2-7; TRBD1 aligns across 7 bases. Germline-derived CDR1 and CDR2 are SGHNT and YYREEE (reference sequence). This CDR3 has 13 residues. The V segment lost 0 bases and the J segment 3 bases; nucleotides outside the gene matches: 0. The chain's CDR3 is CASSLGTGYEQYF. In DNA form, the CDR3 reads TGTGCCAGCAGCTTGGGGACAGGCTACGAGCAGTACTTC.

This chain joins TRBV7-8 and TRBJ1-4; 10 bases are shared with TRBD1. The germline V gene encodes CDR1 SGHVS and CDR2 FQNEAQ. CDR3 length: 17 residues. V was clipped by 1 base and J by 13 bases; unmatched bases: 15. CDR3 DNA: TGTGCCAGCAGCTTAGGGGACAGGGGAGTGGGAATAACCTCACTGTTTTTT. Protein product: CASSLGDRGVGITSLFF.

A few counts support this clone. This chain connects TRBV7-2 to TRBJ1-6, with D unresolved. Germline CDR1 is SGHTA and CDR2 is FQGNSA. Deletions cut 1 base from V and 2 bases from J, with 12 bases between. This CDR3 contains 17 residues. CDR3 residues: CASSLGARITYNSPLHF. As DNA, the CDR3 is TGTGCCAGCAGCTTAGGGGCCCGGATAACCTATAATTCACCCCTCCACTTT.